The entry below describes one T cell receptor (beta chain). The target antigen is unknown. This record comes from a study of T cells in Graves' hyperthyroidism and ophthalmopathy. Hyperthyroidism patients were newly diagnosed, had disease duration under 2 months, and were aged 18 to 65 years. The CDR3 extends over 14 amino acids. Deletions cut 10 bases from V and 0 bases from J, with 14 bases between. Germline V gene lookup returns CDR1 ENHRY and CDR2 SYGVKD. RNA transcripts served as the template for amplifying TCR beta CDR3 regions. RT-PCR in the first round (using the HTBI primer set) targeted the TCR CDR3. TCRdb ran MiXCR on the multiplex PCR reads and lists one entry per CDR3 protein. The profile shows a few hundred thousand distinct CDR3 sequences, under 60% of them singletons. Study observations and caveats: Peripheral blood also featured most of the thyroid clonotypes expanded above 0.001. In simple terms, a model built on 13 V-J features told ophthalmopathy apart from stable hyperthyroidism. The model foresaw ophthalmopathy a median around 6 months prior to onset.

The receptor's source is a woman aged 18-29 years with Graves' hyperthyroidism. J is TRBJ2-3 and V is TRBV10-3, with D perhaps TRBD1 (6 bases). Sample: peripheral blood or thyroid tissue (not recorded which). This CDR3 is CATSQGTSTDTQYF. CDR3 DNA: TGTGCCACCTCACAGGGTACTAGCACAGATACGCAGTATTTT.